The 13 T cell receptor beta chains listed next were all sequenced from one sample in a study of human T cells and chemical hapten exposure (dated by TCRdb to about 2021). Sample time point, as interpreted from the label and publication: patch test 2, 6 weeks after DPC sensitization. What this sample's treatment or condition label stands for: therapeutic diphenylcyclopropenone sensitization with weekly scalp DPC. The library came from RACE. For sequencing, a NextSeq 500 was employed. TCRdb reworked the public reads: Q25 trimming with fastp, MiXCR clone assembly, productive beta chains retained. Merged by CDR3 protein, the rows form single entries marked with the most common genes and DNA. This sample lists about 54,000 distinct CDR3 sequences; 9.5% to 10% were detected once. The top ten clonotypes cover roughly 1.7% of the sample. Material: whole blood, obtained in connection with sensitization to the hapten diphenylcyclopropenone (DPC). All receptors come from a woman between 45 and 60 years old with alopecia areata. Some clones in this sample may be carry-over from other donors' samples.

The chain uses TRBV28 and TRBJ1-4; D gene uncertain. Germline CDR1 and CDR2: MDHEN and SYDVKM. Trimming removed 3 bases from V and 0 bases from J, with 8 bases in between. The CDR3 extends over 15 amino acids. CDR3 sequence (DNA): TGTGCCAGCAGTTTTTCGGAGGCAACTAATGAAAAACTGTTTTTT. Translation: CASSFSEATNEKLFF.

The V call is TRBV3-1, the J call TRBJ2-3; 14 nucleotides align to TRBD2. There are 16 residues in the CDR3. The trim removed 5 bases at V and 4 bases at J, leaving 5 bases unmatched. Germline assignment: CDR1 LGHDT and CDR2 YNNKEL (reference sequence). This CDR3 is CASSVGLAGGPDTQYF. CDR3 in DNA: TGTGCCAGCAGCGTTGGACTAGCGGGAGGCCCAGATACGCAGTATTTT.

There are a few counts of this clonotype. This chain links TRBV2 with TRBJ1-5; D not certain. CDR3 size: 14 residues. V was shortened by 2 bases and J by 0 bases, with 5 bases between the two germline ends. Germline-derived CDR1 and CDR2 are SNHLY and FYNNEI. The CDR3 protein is CASSELFSNQPQHF. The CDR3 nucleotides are TGTGCCAGCAGTGAACTGTTTAGCAATCAGCCCCAGCATTTT. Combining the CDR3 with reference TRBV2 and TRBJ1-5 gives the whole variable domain EPEVTQTPSHQVTQMGQEVILRCVPISNHLYFYWYRQILGQKVEFLVSFYNNEISEKSEIFDDQFSVERPDGSNFTLKIRSTKLEDSAMYFCASSELFSNQPQHFGDGTRLSIL.

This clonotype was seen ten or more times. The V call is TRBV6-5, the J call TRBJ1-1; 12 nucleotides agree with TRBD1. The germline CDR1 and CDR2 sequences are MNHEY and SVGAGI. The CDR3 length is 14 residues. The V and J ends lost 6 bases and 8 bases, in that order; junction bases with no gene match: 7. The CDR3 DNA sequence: TGTGCCAGCAGCCTCCCGGGACAGGGGGCCGAAGCTTTCTTT. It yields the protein CASSLPGQGAEAFF.

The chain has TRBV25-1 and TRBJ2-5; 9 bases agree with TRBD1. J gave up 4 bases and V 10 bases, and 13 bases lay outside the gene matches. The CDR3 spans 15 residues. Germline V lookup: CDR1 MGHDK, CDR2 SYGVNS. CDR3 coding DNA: TGTGCCACTGAACCGGGACAGGGCCATCGAGAGACCCAGTACTTC. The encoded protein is CATEPGQGHRETQYF. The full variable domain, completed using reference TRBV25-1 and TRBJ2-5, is EADIYQTPRYLVIGTGKKITLECSQTMGHDKMYWYQQDPGMELHLIHYSYGVNSTEKGDLSSESTVSRIRTEHFPLTLESARPSHTSQYLCATEPGQGHRETQYFGPGTRLLVL.

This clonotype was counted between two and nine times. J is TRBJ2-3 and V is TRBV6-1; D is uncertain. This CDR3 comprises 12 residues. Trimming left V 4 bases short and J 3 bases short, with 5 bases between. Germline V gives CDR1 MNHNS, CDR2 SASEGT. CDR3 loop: CASSANTDTQYF. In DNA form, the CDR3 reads TGTGCCAGCAGTGCGAATACAGATACGCAGTATTTT.

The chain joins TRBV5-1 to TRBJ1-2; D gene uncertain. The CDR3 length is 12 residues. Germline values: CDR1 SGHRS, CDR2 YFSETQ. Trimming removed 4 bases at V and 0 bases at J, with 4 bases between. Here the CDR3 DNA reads TGCGCCAGCAGCAAAGCTAACTATGGCTACACCTTC. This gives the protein CASSKANYGYTF.

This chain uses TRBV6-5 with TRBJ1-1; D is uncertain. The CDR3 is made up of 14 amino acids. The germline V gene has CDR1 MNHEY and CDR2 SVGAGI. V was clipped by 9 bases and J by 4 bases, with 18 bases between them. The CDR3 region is CARKIGGEGTEAFF. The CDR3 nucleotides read TGTGCCAGGAAGATAGGTGGCGAGGGCACTGAAGCTTTCTTT.

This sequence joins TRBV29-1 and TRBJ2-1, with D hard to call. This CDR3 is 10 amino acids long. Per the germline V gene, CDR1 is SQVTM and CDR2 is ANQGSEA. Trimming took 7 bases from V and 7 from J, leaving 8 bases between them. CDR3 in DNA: TGCAGCGGAGTGTGGAATGAGCAGTTCTTC. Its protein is CSGVWNEQFF.

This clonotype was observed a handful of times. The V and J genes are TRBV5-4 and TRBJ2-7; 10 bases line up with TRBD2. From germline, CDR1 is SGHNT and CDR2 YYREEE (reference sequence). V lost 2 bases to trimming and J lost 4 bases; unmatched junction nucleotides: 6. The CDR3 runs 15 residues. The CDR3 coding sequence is TGTGCCAGCAGCTTATCCACTAGCGGGATTTACGAGCAGTACTTC. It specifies CASSLSTSGIYEQYF. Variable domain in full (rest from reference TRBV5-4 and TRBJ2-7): ETGVTQSPTHLIKTRGQQVTLRCSSQSGHNTVSWYQQALGQGPQFIFQYYREEENGRGNFPPRFSGLQFPNYSSELNVNALELDDSALYLCASSLSTSGIYEQYFGPGTRLTVT.

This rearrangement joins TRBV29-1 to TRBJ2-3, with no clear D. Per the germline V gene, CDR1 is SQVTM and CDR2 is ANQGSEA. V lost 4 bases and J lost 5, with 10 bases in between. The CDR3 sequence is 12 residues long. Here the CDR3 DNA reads TGCAGCGTTGTTCCCGAGGAAGATACGCAGTATTTT. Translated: CSVVPEEDTQYF.

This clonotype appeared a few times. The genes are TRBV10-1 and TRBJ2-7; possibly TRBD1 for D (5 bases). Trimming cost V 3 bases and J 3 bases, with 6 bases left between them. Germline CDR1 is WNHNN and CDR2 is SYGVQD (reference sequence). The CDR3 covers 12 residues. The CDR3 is CASSDQGYEQYF. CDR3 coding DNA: TGCGCCAGCAGTGACCAGGGCTACGAGCAGTACTTC.

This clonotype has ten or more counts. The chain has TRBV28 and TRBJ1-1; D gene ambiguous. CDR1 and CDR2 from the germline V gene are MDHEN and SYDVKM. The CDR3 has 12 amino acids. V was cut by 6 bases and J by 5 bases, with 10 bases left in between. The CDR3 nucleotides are TGTGCCAGCAGACCGAGTAGTACTGAAGCTTTCTTT. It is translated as CASRPSSTEAFF.